This T cell receptor beta chain is drawn from a study of cytomegalovirus exposure and HLA in healthy donors. As for the study in general: Caucasian-associated ancestry cluster membership applied to just over 80% of several hundred genotyped donors.

PCR was performed using 60 Vbeta and 13 Jbeta primers. In the original workflow: As a later analysis found, there were about 80 million unique TCR beta chains, of which some 10 million were shared. Sequenced by immunoSEQ multiplex PCR; TCRdb stores in-frame clones only, minus some. That table gives V, J and clone size, and the DNA gave D and trimming. Of more than 95,000 clones listed, roughly four fifths were seen once; the top ten hold around 1.3%. The CDR3 covers 16 residues. Trimming removed 0 bases from V and 1 base from J; junction bases left unmatched: 5. From germline, CDR1 is MNHEY and CDR2 SVGAGI.

Material for sequencing was PBMCs. The origin of this receptor is a man aged 35 to 55 in good health and CMV-seronegative. The V and J genes are TRBV6-5 and TRBJ2-7; 8 bases are a match to TRBD1. In DNA, the CDR3 is TGTGCCAGCAGTTACTCTGGACAGGGACGATCCTACGAGCAGTACTTC. Protein product: CASSYSGQGRSYEQYF.